This TCR beta chain was recorded in a study of blood T cells in healthy people across ages. Roughly 9 milliliters of peripheral blood were drawn from each donor. The CDR3 runs 15 residues. Germline CDR1 is SEHNR and CDR2 is FQNEAQ (reference sequence). Trimming removed 6 bases from V and 6 bases from J; junction bases left unmatched: 9. PCR was performed a second time for about 6 to 12 cycles using a sample-barcoded 5' primer and a J-beta primer mix. Carrying 12 random nucleotides, a template-switch adaptor labeled each individual cDNA molecule. Each CDR3 protein gets one entry after TCRdb re-called the 5' RACE reads with MiXCR. Of 1,100,000 or so distinct CDR3 sequences listed, more than 35% are singletons. With regard to this clonotype: Its target is unknown.

General observations from the study: The study regarded diversity estimates from one million T cells as underestimates. Significant beta diversity loss was already apparent by age roughly 44, declining roughly linearly.

The clonotype was recovered from a woman in her sixties in good health. The J gene is TRBJ2-1, the V gene TRBV7-9; 9 bases are a match to TRBD2. The sample taken for sequencing was blood. In DNA form, the CDR3 reads TGTGCCAGCAGTTCAACTAGCGGGTCTACCAATGAGCAGTTCTTC. Its protein is CASSSTSGSTNEQFF.